The 30 T cell receptor beta chains presented below share a single source sample, sequenced in a study of T cell repertoires in cytomegalovirus infection. Their antigens remain unidentified. In TCRdb, the reads were re-called with MiXCR into one record per CDR3 protein. The sample has fewer than 1,000,000 distinct CDR3 sequences; approximately 31% are singletons. The material was cultured CD8+ T cells from PBMCs, obtained from culture after CMV antigen stimulation. These receptors originate from a human donor in good health (CMV status not recorded). Some clones in this sample may be carry-over from other donors' samples.

The gene calls are TRBV18 and TRBJ2-1; 9 bases align to TRBD2. Germline V CDR1 and CDR2: KGHSH, LQKENI. The CDR3 contains 13 residues. J lost 10 bases, V lost 4 bases, and 5 bases had no gene match. CDR3 bases: TGTGCCAGCTCACGGAGGACTAGCGAGGAGCAGTTCTTC. This translates into CASSRRTSEEQFF.

At least ten counts were recorded for this clonotype. The CDR3, as DNA: TGTGCCAGCAGCTTGGGGAGGGCTCTCCTGAACACTGAAGCTTTCTTT. It encodes CASSLGRALLNTEAFF. The chain carries TRBV5-6 and TRBJ1-1, with no clear D. This CDR3 is built from 16 residues. CDR1 SGHDT and CDR2 YYEEEE come from the germline V gene. Trimming removed 0 bases at V and 0 bases at J, with 12 bases between. The entire variable domain, with the rest obtained from reference TRBV5-6 and TRBJ1-1, is as follows: DAGVTQSPTHLIKTRGQQVTLRCSPKSGHDTVSWYQQALGQGPQFIFQYYEEEERQRGNFPDRFSGHQFPNYSSELNVNALLLGDSALYLCASSLGRALLNTEAFFGQGTRLTVV.

CDR3 nucleotides: TGTGCCATTTGGGTTTTACTAGCGACTCTCGCAGATACGCAGTATTTT. The encoded protein is CAIWVLLATLADTQYF. The V gene is TRBV7-6, the J gene TRBJ2-3; 7 bases fit TRBD2. V trimming: 10 bases; J trimming: 4 bases; junction bases outside the gene matches: 17. This CDR3 is 16 amino acids long. The germline V gene has CDR1 SGHVS and CDR2 FNYEAQ.

This clonotype showed up just a few times. The rearrangement links TRBV2 to TRBJ1-2; D remains unclear. This CDR3 contains 13 residues. The germline gives CDR1 SNHLY, CDR2 FYNNEI. Trimming cost V 8 bases and J 4 bases, with 14 bases left between them. Here the CDR3 DNA reads TGTGCCAGCTTGTCCAGTCTACTCTATGGCTACACCTTC. It codes for CASLSSLLYGYTF.

This clonotype showed up many times. The chain joins TRBV12-3 or TRBV12-4 to TRBJ1-2; D gene unclear. Trimming shortened V by 6 bases and J by 2 bases, and 7 bases separated the two germline ends. This CDR3 contains 12 residues. The CDR3 is CASSYTNYGYTF. CDR3 DNA sequence: TGTGCCAGCAGCTATACCAACTATGGCTACACCTTC.

The chain combines TRBV20-1 with TRBJ1-1; D uncertain. V was trimmed by 0 bases and J by 5 bases, leaving 13 bases between them. This CDR3 spans 14 amino acids. The germline V gene has CDR1 DFQATT and CDR2 SNEGSKA (reference sequence). The CDR3 reads CSARDEGKGTEAFF. The CDR3 DNA reads TGCAGTGCTAGAGATGAGGGTAAGGGTACTGAAGCTTTCTTT.

This clonotype was seen ten or more times. The genes are TRBV7-9 and TRBJ1-4; D is unresolved. V lost 2 bases, J lost 8 bases, and 12 bases lay in between. The CDR3 loop spans 14 amino acids. Germline CDR1 reads SEHNR; CDR2 reads FQNEAQ (reference sequence). The CDR3 region is CASSLTAGKEKLFF. For the CDR3, the DNA is TGTGCCAGCAGCTTAACAGCGGGGAAGGAAAAACTGTTTTTT.

The chain has TRBV2 and TRBJ2-7; the match to TRBD1 covers 10 bases. Germline-derived CDR1 and CDR2 are SNHLY and FYNNEI. CDR3 length equals 18 residues. V trimming: 10 bases; J trimming: 1 base; junction bases outside the gene matches: 19. DNA for the CDR3: TGTGCCACCCTAGGGCCCGGACAGGGGGGAGTGAAATCCTACGAGCAGTACTTC. Translated, it gives CATLGPGQGGVKSYEQYF. Full variable domain (missing parts from reference TRBV2 and TRBJ2-7): EPEVTQTPSHQVTQMGQEVILRCVPISNHLYFYWYRQILGQKVEFLVSFYNNEISEKSEIFDDQFSVERPDGSNFTLKIRSTKLEDSAMYFCATLGPGQGGVKSYEQYFGPGTRLTVT.

This clonotype appeared a few times. This chain joins TRBV5-6 and TRBJ1-5; D gene unclear. In germline, CDR1 is SGHDT, CDR2 YYEEEE. V shed 2 bases and J shed 5 bases, with 8 bases lying between them. The CDR3 sequence is 13 residues long. The CDR3 sequence is CASSLGFHQPQHF. Here the CDR3 DNA reads TGTGCCAGCAGCTTAGGATTTCATCAGCCCCAGCATTTT. The full variable domain, completed using reference TRBV5-6 and TRBJ1-5, is DAGVTQSPTHLIKTRGQQVTLRCSPKSGHDTVSWYQQALGQGPQFIFQYYEEEERQRGNFPDRFSGHQFPNYSSELNVNALLLGDSALYLCASSLGFHQPQHFGDGTRLSIL.

The table lists this clonotype with a few counts. V usage is TRBV6-1 and J usage is TRBJ2-6, with 7 bases matching TRBD1. This CDR3 comprises 18 residues. Per the germline V gene, CDR1 is MNHNS and CDR2 is SASEGT. V lost 0 bases and J lost 0; bases outside the gene matches: 5. Here the CDR3 reads CASSEAETGYSGANVLTF. CDR3 DNA: TGTGCCAGCAGTGAAGCCGAGACAGGGTACTCTGGGGCCAACGTCCTGACTTTC.

The DNA for the CDR3 is TGTGCCAGTAGCTTCAGGGGCCGCAGCTATGGCTACACCTTC. Its translation is CASSFRGRSYGYTF. The chain couples TRBV19 to TRBJ1-2; D is possibly TRBD1 (6 bases). There are 14 residues in the CDR3. Germline CDR1 is LNHDA and CDR2 is SQIVND (reference sequence). The V end was cut by 6 bases, the J end by 4 bases, with 15 bases between.

As concerns this clonotype: This sequence may be a read error, since a much larger clone differs from it by one base. The rearrangement links TRBV7-6 to TRBJ2-7; 8 bases agree with TRBD1. CDR1 is SGHVS, CDR2 FNYEAQ, per germline. The CDR3 has 15 residues. The CDR3: CAGSRGPGGIHEQYV. The CDR3 region has the DNA TGTGCCGGCAGCCGAGGTCCAGGGGGCATCCACGAGCAGTACGTC.

This chain uses TRBV12-3 or TRBV12-4 with TRBJ1-1, with 7 bases identical to TRBD1. The V and J ends lost 4 bases and 10 bases, in that order; junction bases with no gene match: 9. The CDR3 has 13 amino acids. This CDR3 reads CASSWGGGVGAFF. In nucleotides, the CDR3 is TGTGCCAGCAGTTGGGGAGGGGGCGTGGGAGCTTTCTTT.

The J gene is TRBJ2-1, the V gene TRBV4-1; no clear D gene. This CDR3 is 15 amino acids long. V was clipped by 4 bases and J by 1 base, with 11 bases between them. From germline, CDR1 is MGHRA and CDR2 YSYEKL. Here the CDR3 reads CASSPRSGSYNEQFF. CDR3 sequence (DNA): TGCGCCAGCAGCCCTCGGTCAGGTTCCTACAATGAGCAGTTCTTC.

This clonotype was recorded only once. V usage is TRBV5-6 and J usage is TRBJ2-2; D gene ambiguous. Germline loops: CDR1 SGHDT, CDR2 YYEEEE. The CDR3 runs 15 residues. V was shortened by 2 bases and J by 1 base, with 9 bases between the two germline ends. Written as DNA, the CDR3 is TGTGCCAGCAGCTTCATAGTAGGGAACACCGGGGAGCTGTTTTTT. Protein product: CASSFIVGNTGELFF.

This clonotype was counted a few times. V is TRBV27 and J is TRBJ2-2; D could derive from TRBD1 or TRBD2 (5 bases each). Germline values: CDR1 MNHEY, CDR2 SMNVEV (reference sequence). V lost 2 bases and J lost 5, with 15 bases in between. The CDR3 contains 16 residues. The CDR3 sequence: CASSLEKRGSTGELFF. As DNA, the CDR3 is TGTGCCAGCAGTTTAGAGAAGAGGGGTTCGACCGGGGAGCTGTTTTTT.

The gene calls are TRBV27 and TRBJ2-4; weak D call: TRBD1 (6 bases). Germline loops: CDR1 MNHEY, CDR2 SMNVEV (reference sequence). This CDR3 region has 14 residues. The V end was cut by 5 bases, the J end by 3 bases, with 11 bases between. The CDR3 coding sequence is TGTGCCAGCAGTGCCCGGGACATCAAAAACATTCAGTACTTC. Its protein product is CASSARDIKNIQYF.

This clonotype was picked up a small number of times. The chain recombines TRBV6-1 with TRBJ2-7; D is perhaps TRBD1 (6 bases). The CDR3 covers 13 residues. Germline V gives CDR1 MNHNS, CDR2 SASEGT. Trimming took 2 bases from V and 4 from J, leaving 9 bases between them. CDR3 sequence: CASSERQEYEQYV. The CDR3 nucleotides read TGTGCCAGCAGTGAAAGACAGGAGTACGAGCAGTACGTC.

This clonotype occurred many times. The V gene is TRBV6-1, the J gene TRBJ1-1; 12 nucleotides match TRBD1. Germline-derived CDR1 and CDR2 are MNHNS and SASEGT. Germline trimming cut 7 bases from V and 2 bases from J; bases unmatched to any gene: 11. The CDR3 has 17 amino acids. The CDR3 reads CASTGPGQGALNTEAFF. The CDR3, as DNA: TGTGCCAGCACCGGACCGGGACAGGGGGCTCTAAACACTGAAGCTTTCTTT.

The table lists this clonotype with a few counts. V gene TRBV19 combines with J gene TRBJ2-2; no firm D call. The CDR3 runs 14 residues. CDR1 LNHDA and CDR2 SQIVND come from the germline V gene (reference sequence). The V and J ends lost 3 bases and 2 bases respectively, with 7 bases between them. CDR3 amino acids: CASSMLINTGELFF. The CDR3 bases are TGTGCCAGTAGTATGCTGATTAACACCGGGGAGCTGTTTTTT.

A few counts support this clonotype. V usage is TRBV12-3 or TRBV12-4 and J usage is TRBJ1-1; D remains ambiguous. The CDR3 extends over 14 amino acids. Trimming shortened V by 4 bases and J by 1 base, and 10 bases separated the two germline ends. The CDR3 bases are TGTGCCAGCAGTTACACAGTGCAGAACACTGAAGCTTTCTTT. Residues: CASSYTVQNTEAFF.

This clonotype was counted at least ten times. The chain employs TRBV4-1 and TRBJ1-2; D is ambiguous. CDR3 length: 12 residues. The germline V and J ends were trimmed by 0 bases and 8 bases, with 7 bases remaining between them. The germline V gene has CDR1 MGHRA and CDR2 YSYEKL. DNA for the CDR3: TGCGCCAGCAGCCAAGATGGGTTGGGCTACACCTTC. It yields the protein CASSQDGLGYTF.

Only a few counts were recorded for this clonotype. The chain has TRBV9 and TRBJ2-2; TRBD2 matches at 10 bases. This CDR3 comprises 20 residues. V trimming: 3 bases; J trimming: 0 bases; junction bases outside the gene matches: 14. Germline V gives CDR1 SGDLS, CDR2 YYNGEE. The CDR3, as DNA: TGTGCCAGCAGCGCTGGTAGCGGGGGGCTGATAAATCCGAACACCGGGGAGCTGTTTTTT. Protein sequence: CASSAGSGGLINPNTGELFF.

This clonotype showed up just once. At one end, the junction sequence differs from germline, possibly due to a read error. The J gene is TRBJ2-1, the V gene TRBV5-6; a possible D gene is TRBD2 (6 bases). CDR3 size: 13 residues. Germline CDR1 SGHDT, CDR2 YYEEEE. CDR3 sequence (DNA): TGTGCCAGCAGTTACGGGACTGCCAATGATCAGTTCTTC. Protein product: CASSYGTANDQFF.

The J gene is TRBJ1-1, the V gene TRBV12-3 or TRBV12-4; D is uncertain. Trimming pared 6 bases from V and 1 base from J, leaving 9 bases between. The CDR3 runs 13 residues. The CDR3 DNA follows: TGTGCCAGCAGGGAGGCAAGGAACACTGAAGCTTTCTTT. This codes for CASREARNTEAFF.

A few counts support this clonotype. The chain is built from TRBV12-3 or TRBV12-4 and TRBJ2-5; TRBD1 matches 7 bases. CDR3 length: 14 residues. V lost 6 bases, J lost 2 bases, and 6 bases stayed unmatched. This chain's CDR3 is CASSPGQQQETQYF. The DNA of the CDR3 is TGTGCCAGCAGCCCGGGACAGCAGCAAGAGACCCAGTACTTC.

This clonotype was detected many times. The rearrangement joins TRBV7-9 to TRBJ1-5; 8 bases map to TRBD1. The CDR3 has 16 amino acids. CDR1 and CDR2 (germline): SEHNR, FQNEAQ (reference sequence). Trimming cost V 1 base and J 4 bases; bases outside gene matches: 6. The CDR3 loop is CASSLGGQGPNQPQHF. In DNA form, the CDR3 reads TGTGCCAGCAGCTTAGGAGGACAGGGTCCGAATCAGCCCCAGCATTTT.

This clonotype was observed a handful of times. The rearrangement uses TRBV19 and TRBJ2-7, with 10 bases aligning to TRBD1. The length of the CDR3 is 18 residues. CDR1 and CDR2 (germline): LNHDA, SQIVND (reference sequence). The V segment lost 1 base and the J segment 1 base; nucleotides outside the gene matches: 10. The CDR3 region is CASSIGPGQGRRSYEQYF. The CDR3 nucleotides are TGTGCCAGTAGTATAGGGCCGGGACAGGGGAGGAGATCCTACGAGCAGTACTTC.

This clonotype was recorded many times. The chain recombines TRBV12-3 or TRBV12-4 with TRBJ2-7; no reliable D call. CDR3 length: 13 amino acids. V dropped 6 bases and J dropped 2 bases, with 11 bases sitting between them. This chain's CDR3 is CASRRTAPYEQYF. Here the CDR3 DNA reads TGTGCCAGCAGACGAACCGCTCCCTACGAGCAGTACTTC.

This clonotype occurred many times. CDR3 nucleotides: TGTGCCAGCAGCTTATCTGCAACTCCCGGCGGTAATGAGCAGTTCTTC. Translation gives CASSLSATPGGNEQFF. The chain combines TRBV7-8 with TRBJ2-1; no firm D call. V was pared by 2 bases and J by 7 bases, with 18 bases between. Germline assignment: CDR1 SGHVS and CDR2 FQNEAQ. The CDR3 runs 16 residues.